The source of this T cell receptor (beta chain) is a study of blood T cell repertoires in COVID-19. Overall study: Sources were T cells, B-cell-depleted T cells, or PBMCs; the material itself was cDNA or gDNA.

Per the authors' pipeline: Amplification with reference gene primers provided the estimates of nucleated cell counts. Sequencing used immunoSEQ multiplex PCR; TCRdb keeps in-frame clones, though not all of them. Clone size and V and J calls were adopted from that table, with D and trimming inferred from the DNA. The data show tens of thousands of clones, with roughly 84% seen just once and over 8.5% held by the top ten. The V gene end was trimmed by 10 bases and the J gene end by 4 bases; junction bases not matched to a gene: 9. The CDR3 consists of 14 residues. Germline lookup yields CDR1 MGHRA and CDR2 YSYEKL. This clone occurred a few times.

This clonotype was obtained from a human donor in a cohort sampled during active COVID-19. The donor label of this sample is uncertain. The J gene is TRBJ2-2, the V gene TRBV4-1; TRBD1 aligns across 7 bases. The sample was peripheral blood. The CDR3 is CATQGTDITGELFF. The CDR3 DNA sequence: TGCGCCACCCAAGGGACAGATATCACCGGGGAGCTGTTTTTT.